The entry below gives a single T cell receptor (beta chain) sequence along with its context. The entry originates in a study of shared clonotypes between healthy human individuals. Sequencing was performed with immunoSEQ multiplex PCR; in TCRdb, only in-frame clones are kept and a portion is missing. The top ten hold approximately 0.37% of the sample, which has about 2.4 million clones, approximately 93% seen once. The receptor comes from a man between 18 and 35 years old in good health. Some clones in this sample may be carry-over from other donors' samples. The sample comprised naive CD4+ T cells from PBMCs. Subset defined: CD45RA+ positively selected.

This chain's CDR3 is CASSPKLTSSQGQFF. The CDR3 DNA is TGTGCCAGCAGCCCCAAACTAACATCCTCCCAGGGGCAGTTCTTC. The rearrangement uses TRBV27 and TRBJ2-1, with D perhaps TRBD1 (5 bases). The length of the CDR3 is 15 residues. Deletions cut 6 bases from V and 12 bases from J, with 24 bases between. CDR1 is MNHEY, CDR2 SMNVEV, per germline (reference sequence).